Shown below are 28 T cell receptor beta chains from a single sample sequenced in a study of shared clonotypes between healthy human individuals (dated by TCRdb to the early 2020s). CD8 naive samples consisted of CD45RO-negative cells that were positively selected for CCR7, yielding a CD45RA+CCR7+ population without TemRA cells. Library preparation used the immunoSEQ multiplex PCR assay. TCRdb limited this immuneACCESS table to in-frame rearrangements with V and J called. A share of clones is missing; checked studies link under half to unresolved V genes, and the rest is unexplained. Recorded for this sample are some 2 million clones; about 95% of them occurred a single time. The ten largest make up 1.2% of the sample. The specimen was naive CD8+ T cells sorted from blood. Explained via the paper, the cell subset or site label denotes: CD45RA+CCR7+. All receptors come from a man between 18 and 29 years old in good health.

V usage is TRBV30 and J usage is TRBJ2-7, with D tentatively TRBD2 (6 bases). Trimming shortened V by 0 bases and J by 3 bases, and 12 bases separated the two germline ends. Per the germline V gene, CDR1 is GTSNPN and CDR2 is SVGIG (reference sequence). This CDR3 comprises 14 residues. CDR3 sequence: CAWSVGWGDYEQYF. CDR3 coding DNA: TGTGCCTGGAGTGTGGGGTGGGGGGACTACGAGCAGTACTTC.

The chain has TRBV9 and TRBJ2-7; D ambiguous. The ends were cut back, 2 bases at V and 6 bases at J, with 15 bases in the middle. CDR1 is SGDLS and CDR2 is YYNGEE in the germline V gene. This CDR3 is 14 amino acids long. The CDR3 loop reads CASSVYGGSGEQYF. In nucleotides, the CDR3 is TGTGCCAGCAGCGTGTATGGCGGATCGGGCGAGCAGTACTTC.

This chain joins TRBV4-1 and TRBJ1-1; no reliable D call. Trimming shortened V by 0 bases and J by 5 bases, and 10 bases separated the two germline ends. Germline CDR1 is MGHRA and CDR2 is YSYEKL. The CDR3 runs 14 residues. CDR3: CASSQDGPNTEAFF. The CDR3 DNA reads as TGCGCCAGCAGCCAAGATGGACCGAATACTGAAGCTTTCTTT.

The V and J genes are TRBV6-5 and TRBJ2-1; no definite D call. Germline CDR1 MNHEY, CDR2 SVGAGI. The CDR3 loop spans 14 amino acids. Trimming removed 0 bases at V and 6 bases at J, with 9 bases between. The DNA for the CDR3 is TGTGCCAGCAGTTACTCGTTGTCCGGCAATGAGCAGTTCTTC. It yields the protein CASSYSLSGNEQFF.

The CDR3: CAWSPLHGYTF. CDR3 DNA: TGTGCCTGGAGTCCACTCCATGGCTACACCTTC. The chain joins TRBV30 to TRBJ1-2; no clear D. V lost 2 bases to trimming and J lost 6 bases, with 7 bases between them. There are 11 residues in the CDR3. Germline V CDR1 and CDR2: GTSNPN, SVGIG (reference sequence).

The chain recombines TRBV9 with TRBJ1-2; D is perhaps TRBD1 (5 bases). The V gene's germline CDR1 is SGDLS and CDR2 YYNGEE. Deletions cut 0 bases from V and 4 bases from J, with 19 bases between. The CDR3 consists of 17 residues. Written as DNA, the CDR3 is TGTGCCAGCAGCGTAGGGGGGGAGGTCCAGACGGCCTATGGCTACACCTTC. It translates to CASSVGGEVQTAYGYTF.

The chain has TRBV4-1 and TRBJ2-2, with D perhaps TRBD2 (6 bases). Trimming left V 0 bases short and J 1 base short, with 12 bases between. The CDR3 runs 17 residues. Germline CDR1 MGHRA, CDR2 YSYEKL. The CDR3 is CASSQDFWRENTGELFF. The CDR3 DNA is TGCGCCAGCAGCCAAGATTTCTGGCGGGAGAACACCGGGGAGCTGTTTTTT.

J is TRBJ1-1 and V is TRBV4-1; D remains ambiguous. V gave up 3 bases and J gave up 5 bases, with 13 bases separating them. The CDR3 is 14 amino acids. In germline, CDR1 is MGHRA, CDR2 YSYEKL. In DNA form, the CDR3 reads TGCGCCAGCAGCCACAGGCTTTTGGGGACTGAAGCTTTCTTT. Protein sequence: CASSHRLLGTEAFF.

The chain combines TRBV11-2 with TRBJ2-3, with D maybe TRBD2 (7 bases). Trimming took off 7 bases at V and 2 bases at J, with 16 bases between the two ends. From germline, CDR1 is SGHAT and CDR2 FQNNGV. The CDR3 consists of 15 residues. This chain's CDR3 is CASIGGAVFTDTQYF. As DNA, the CDR3 is TGTGCCAGCATAGGGGGGGCGGTTTTCACAGATACGCAGTATTTT.

V is TRBV5-1 and J is TRBJ1-2, with D unclear. In germline, CDR1 is SGHRS, CDR2 YFSETQ. V lost 4 bases, J lost 2 bases, and 18 bases lay in between. CDR3 length equals 16 residues. The CDR3, as DNA: TGCGCCAGCAGCCCCCGTTCGGGCCAGATCAACTATGGCTACACCTTC. This encodes CASSPRSGQINYGYTF.

V is TRBV11-2 and J is TRBJ2-2; 7 nucleotides match TRBD1. Per the germline V gene, CDR1 is SGHAT and CDR2 is FQNNGV. The CDR3 contains 16 residues. Trimming at V came to 2 bases and at J to 0 bases, leaving 3 bases not matched to a gene. DNA of the CDR3: TGTGCCAGCAGCTTACCCGGACAGGCGAACACCGGGGAGCTGTTTTTT. This codes for CASSLPGQANTGELFF. The whole variable domain, remainder taken from reference TRBV11-2 and TRBJ2-2, is EAGVAQSPRYKIIEKRQSVAFWCNPISGHATLYWYQQILGQGPKLLIQFQNNGVVDDSQLPKDRFSAERLKGVDSTLKIQPAKLEDSAVYLCASSLPGQANTGELFFGEGSRLTVL.

V and J are TRBV4-1 and TRBJ2-7; D perhaps matches TRBD2 (5 bases). The CDR3 covers 17 residues. Germline lookup yields CDR1 MGHRA and CDR2 YSYEKL. V shed 3 bases and J shed 4 bases, with 22 bases lying between them. CDR3 DNA sequence: TGCGCCAGCAGCCATATCCTGGACCGGCTGAGGGTTTACGAGCAGTACTTC. The encoded protein is CASSHILDRLRVYEQYF.

This chain connects TRBV11-2 to TRBJ2-7; TRBD1 matches 9 bases. This CDR3 has 18 residues. J gave up 3 bases and V 5 bases, and 17 bases lay outside the gene matches. Germline V lookup: CDR1 SGHAT, CDR2 FQNNGV. The CDR3 region has the DNA TGTGCCAGCAGCCAGGGACAGGGAGGGCCCGTGGGCCTCTACGAGCAGTACTTC. The encoded protein is CASSQGQGGPVGLYEQYF.

V and J are TRBV13 and TRBJ2-2; D might be TRBD2 (5 bases). The CDR3 has 13 residues. The V end was cut by 5 bases, the J end by 3 bases, with 7 bases between. CDR1 PRHDT and CDR2 FYEKMQ come from the germline V gene (reference sequence). The CDR3 spells CASSHGDTGELFF. In DNA, the CDR3 is TGTGCCAGCAGCCACGGGGACACCGGGGAGCTGTTTTTT.

The rearrangement joins TRBV14 to TRBJ2-1; D call uncertain. Germline V gene sequence: CDR1 SGHDN, CDR2 FVKESK. The CDR3 consists of 14 residues. Between the trimmed V and J ends, which lost 4 bases and 2 bases, there was a span of 9 bases. The CDR3 DNA follows: TGTGCCAGCAGCCTACCTGGCACCTACAATGAGCAGTTCTTC. It yields the protein CASSLPGTYNEQFF.

This clone is a singleton in its sample. Other DNA sequences in the sample encode the same CDR3. V is TRBV4-2 and J is TRBJ1-3; D ambiguous. Germline CDR1 reads LGHNA; CDR2 reads YNFKEQ. The CDR3 length is 14 residues. Trimming left V 1 base short and J 0 bases short, with 4 bases between. The CDR3 loop reads CASSQVSSGNTIYF. CDR3 DNA: TGTGCCAGCAGCCAAGTGAGCTCTGGAAACACCATATATTTT.

The J gene is TRBJ2-7, the V gene TRBV7-9; no firm D call. V lost 1 base and J 6 bases, leaving 10 bases between the germline ends. Germline V gene lookup returns CDR1 SEHNR and CDR2 FQNEAQ (reference sequence). The CDR3 covers 13 residues. The CDR3 here is CASSLVGAAEQYF. The CDR3 DNA reads as TGTGCCAGCAGCTTAGTGGGCGCCGCCGAGCAGTACTTC.

The CDR3 here is CASSQVAGGLVDTQYF. The CDR3, as DNA: TGCGCCAGCAGCCAAGTAGCGGGGGGGCTGGTAGATACGCAGTATTTT. The J gene is TRBJ2-3, the V gene TRBV4-1; 11 bases line up with TRBD2. The junction had 5 bases not matched to a gene; V was cut back by 1 base and J by 5 bases. The germline gives CDR1 MGHRA, CDR2 YSYEKL. The CDR3 totals 16 residues.

The genes are TRBV10-2 and TRBJ2-5, with D possibly matching TRBD1 (8 bases). Trimming took off 5 bases at V and 4 bases at J, with 17 bases between the two ends. This CDR3 is built from 15 residues. Germline lookup yields CDR1 WSHSY and CDR2 SAAADI. CDR3 DNA sequence: TGCGCCAGCAGTCTGGACAGGGAGGGTGGAGAGACCCAGTACTTC. Translated: CASSLDREGGETQYF.

The gene calls are TRBV29-1 and TRBJ2-5; no clear D. V was pared by 7 bases and J by 0 bases, with 12 bases between. The CDR3 extends over 13 amino acids. The germline V gene has CDR1 SQVTM and CDR2 ANQGSEA. The CDR3 reads CSAIIDNQETQYF. The DNA of the CDR3 is TGCAGCGCTATAATCGATAACCAAGAGACCCAGTACTTC. The full variable domain, rest sourced from reference TRBV29-1 and TRBJ2-5, is SAVISQKPSRDICQRGTSLTIQCQVDSQVTMMFWYRQQPGQSLTLIATANQGSEATYESGFVIDKFPISRPNLTFSTLTVSNMSPEDSSIYLCSAIIDNQETQYFGPGTRLLVL.

This rearrangement joins TRBV9 to TRBJ2-1; 11 bases are a match to TRBD2. J was trimmed by 3 bases and V by 4 bases; bases with no gene match: 3. Germline V gene lookup returns CDR1 SGDLS and CDR2 YYNGEE. This CDR3 contains 15 residues. CDR3 nucleotides: TGTGCCAGCAGCATCGGGACTAGCGGCTACAATGAGCAGTTCTTC. This translates into CASSIGTSGYNEQFF.

This rearrangement joins TRBV7-6 to TRBJ2-1; the D gene is possibly TRBD1 (5 bases). The CDR3 covers 16 residues. From germline, CDR1 is SGHVS and CDR2 FNYEAQ. V dropped 4 bases and J dropped 1 base, with 14 bases sitting between them. The CDR3 is CASSSSGPRSYNEQFF. CDR3 DNA: TGTGCCAGCAGCTCCTCAGGGCCTCGGTCCTACAATGAGCAGTTCTTC.

This sequence joins TRBV5-4 and TRBJ2-7; TRBD2 agrees at 7 bases. Germline lookup yields CDR1 SGHNT and CDR2 YYREEE (reference sequence). The CDR3 consists of 15 residues. Trimming removed 0 bases from V and 3 bases from J; junction bases left unmatched: 6. The CDR3, as DNA: TGTGCCAGCAGCTTGGTGGTAGCGGGTTTCTACGAGCAGTACTTC. Its protein is CASSLVVAGFYEQYF. Full variable domain (missing parts from reference TRBV5-4 and TRBJ2-7): ETGVTQSPTHLIKTRGQQVTLRCSSQSGHNTVSWYQQALGQGPQFIFQYYREEENGRGNFPPRFSGLQFPNYSSELNVNALELDDSALYLCASSLVVAGFYEQYFGPGTRLTVT.

This chain uses TRBV4-1 with TRBJ2-1; D is unresolved. The germline V gene has CDR1 MGHRA and CDR2 YSYEKL. The CDR3 spans 14 residues. V gave up 1 base and J gave up 10 bases, with 14 bases separating them. As DNA, the CDR3 is TGCGCCAGCAGCCAAGGCCCCTTGCACCCAGAGCAGTTCTTC. Protein sequence: CASSQGPLHPEQFF.

V is TRBV27 and J is TRBJ1-4; 8 bases match TRBD1. With V trimmed by 8 bases and J by 5 bases, 7 bases remained unmatched. The germline V gene has CDR1 MNHEY and CDR2 SMNVEV (reference sequence). The CDR3 extends over 14 amino acids. This CDR3 reads CASAQDRANEKLFF. Here the CDR3 DNA reads TGTGCCAGCGCCCAGGACAGGGCAAATGAAAAACTGTTTTTT.

This sequence joins TRBV7-9 and TRBJ2-1, with D perhaps assigned TRBD1 or TRBD2 (5 bases each). This CDR3 region has 15 residues. Deletions cut 7 bases from V and 7 bases from J, with 20 bases between. The germline V gene has CDR1 SEHNR and CDR2 FQNEAQ (reference sequence). CDR3 sequence reads: CASIGSGTASNEQFF. The CDR3 nucleotides read TGTGCCAGCATAGGCTCCGGGACGGCGAGTAATGAGCAGTTCTTC.

The chain has TRBV9 and TRBJ1-2; no clear D gene. Per germline, CDR1 SGDLS and CDR2 YYNGEE. With 4 bases removed from V and 4 bases from J, the gap between germline ends came to 11 bases. This CDR3 has 13 amino acids. CDR3 loop: CASSRSGVYGYTF. The CDR3, as DNA: TGTGCCAGCAGCCGATCAGGTGTCTATGGCTACACCTTC.

The gene calls are TRBV30 and TRBJ2-5; perhaps D is TRBD1 or TRBD2 (5 bases each). The CDR3 consists of 14 residues. Germline-derived CDR1 and CDR2 are GTSNPN and SVGIG (reference sequence). V was cut by 2 bases and J by 3 bases, with 13 bases left in between. The CDR3 sequence is CAWSPGTGKETQYF. CDR3 nucleotide sequence: TGTGCCTGGAGTCCGGGGACGGGTAAAGAGACCCAGTACTTC.